This T cell receptor beta chain was documented in a study of blood T cell repertoires in COVID-19. Study background: Samples taken during acute and convalescent COVID-19 were collected in the United States, Italy and Spain.

The CDR3 loop spans 17 amino acids. CDR1 is LGHDT, CDR2 YNNKEL, per germline (reference sequence). The germline V and J ends were trimmed by 4 bases and 5 bases, with 24 bases remaining between them. The authors' processing: Reference gene primer amplification in the assay estimated nucleated cell counts. Generated by immunoSEQ multiplex PCR, the TCRdb table keeps only in-frame clones and is missing some. The DNA gave D and trimming, while V, J and clone size come from that table. This repertoire shows about 130,000 clones, about 75% found once; its top ten account for over 15%. The sequence was collected from a man at least 80 years old with acute or convalescent COVID-19. The rearrangement joins TRBV3-1 (or the pseudogene TRBV3-2) to TRBJ2-7; possible D gene TRBD1, 6 bases. The specimen sequenced was peripheral blood. CDR3 bases: TGTGCCAGCAGCCCCGTAGTCCCACAGGGATGGAAGGACGAGCAGTACTTC. Translated, it gives CASSPVVPQGWKDEQYF.